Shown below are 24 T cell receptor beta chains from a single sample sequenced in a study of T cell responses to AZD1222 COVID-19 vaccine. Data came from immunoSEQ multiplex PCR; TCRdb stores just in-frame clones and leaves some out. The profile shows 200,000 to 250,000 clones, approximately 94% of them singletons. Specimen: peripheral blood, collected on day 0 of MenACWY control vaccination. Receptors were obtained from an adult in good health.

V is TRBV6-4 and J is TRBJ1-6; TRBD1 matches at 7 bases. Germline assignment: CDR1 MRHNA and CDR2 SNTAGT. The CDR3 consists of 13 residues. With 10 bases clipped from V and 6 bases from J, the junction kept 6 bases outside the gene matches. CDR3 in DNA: TGTGCCACCGTGGGACAGTCTAATTCACCCCTCCACTTT. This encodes CATVGQSNSPLHF.

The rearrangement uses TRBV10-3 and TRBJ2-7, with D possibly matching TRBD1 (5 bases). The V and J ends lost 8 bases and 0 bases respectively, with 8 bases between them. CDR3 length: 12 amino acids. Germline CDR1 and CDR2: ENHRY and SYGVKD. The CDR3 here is CAIGALSYEQYF. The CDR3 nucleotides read TGTGCCATCGGGGCTCTCTCCTACGAGCAGTACTTC.

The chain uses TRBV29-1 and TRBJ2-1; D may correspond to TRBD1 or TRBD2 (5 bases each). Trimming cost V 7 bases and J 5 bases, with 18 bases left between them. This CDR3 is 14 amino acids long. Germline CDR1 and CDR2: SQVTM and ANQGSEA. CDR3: CSAVRDPGNNEQFF. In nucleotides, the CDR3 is TGCAGCGCAGTCCGGGACCCCGGGAACAATGAGCAGTTCTTC.

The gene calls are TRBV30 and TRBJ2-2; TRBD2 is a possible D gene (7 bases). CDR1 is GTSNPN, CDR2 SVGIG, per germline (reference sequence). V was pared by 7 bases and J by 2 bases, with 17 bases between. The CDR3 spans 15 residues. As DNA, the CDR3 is TGTGCCTATTCGCGGGGGCGGATAAACACCGGGGAGCTGTTTTTT. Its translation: CAYSRGRINTGELFF.

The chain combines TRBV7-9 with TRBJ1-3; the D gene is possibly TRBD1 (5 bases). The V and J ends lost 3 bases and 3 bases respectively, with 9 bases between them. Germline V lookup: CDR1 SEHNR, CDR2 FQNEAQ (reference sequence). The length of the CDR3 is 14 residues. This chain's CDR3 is CASSFDQGGNTIYF. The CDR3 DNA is TGTGCCAGCAGCTTCGATCAGGGTGGAAACACCATATATTTT.

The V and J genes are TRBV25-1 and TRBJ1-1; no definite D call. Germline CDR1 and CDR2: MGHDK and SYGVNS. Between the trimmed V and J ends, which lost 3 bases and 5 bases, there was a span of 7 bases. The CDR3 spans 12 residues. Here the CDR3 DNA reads TGTGCCAGCAGTGATCCCGCGACTGAAGCTTTCTTT. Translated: CASSDPATEAFF.

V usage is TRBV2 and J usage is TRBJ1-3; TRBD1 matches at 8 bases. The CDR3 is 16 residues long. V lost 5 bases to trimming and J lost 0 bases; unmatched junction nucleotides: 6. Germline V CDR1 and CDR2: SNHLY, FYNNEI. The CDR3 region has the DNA TGTGCCAGCAGTACGACAGGGGCGAACTCTGGAAACACCATATATTTT. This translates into CASSTTGANSGNTIYF.

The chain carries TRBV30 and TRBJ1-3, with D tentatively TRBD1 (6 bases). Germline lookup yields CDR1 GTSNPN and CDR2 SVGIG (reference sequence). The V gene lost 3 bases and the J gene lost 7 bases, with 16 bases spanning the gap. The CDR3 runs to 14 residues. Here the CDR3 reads CAWSRGGGSNTIYF. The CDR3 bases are TGTGCCTGGAGCCGGGGCGGGGGCTCCAACACCATATATTTT.

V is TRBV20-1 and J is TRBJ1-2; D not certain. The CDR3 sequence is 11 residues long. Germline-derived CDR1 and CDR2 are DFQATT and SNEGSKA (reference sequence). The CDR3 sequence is CTTQANYGYTF. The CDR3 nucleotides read TGCACAACGCAGGCTAACTATGGCTACACCTTC.

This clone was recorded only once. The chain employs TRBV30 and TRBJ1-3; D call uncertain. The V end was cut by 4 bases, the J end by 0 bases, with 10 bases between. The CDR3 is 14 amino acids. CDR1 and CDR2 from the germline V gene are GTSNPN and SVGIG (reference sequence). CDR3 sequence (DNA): TGTGCCTGGATGTCAGGAAGCTCTGGAAACACCATATATTTT. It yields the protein CAWMSGSSGNTIYF.

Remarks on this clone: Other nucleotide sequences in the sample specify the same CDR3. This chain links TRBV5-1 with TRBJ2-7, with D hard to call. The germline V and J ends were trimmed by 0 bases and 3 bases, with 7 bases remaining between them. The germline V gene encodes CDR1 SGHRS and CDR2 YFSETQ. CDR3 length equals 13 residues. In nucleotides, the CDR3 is TGCGCCAGCAGCTTGGCCGCTAGCTACGAGCAGTACTTC. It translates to CASSLAASYEQYF.

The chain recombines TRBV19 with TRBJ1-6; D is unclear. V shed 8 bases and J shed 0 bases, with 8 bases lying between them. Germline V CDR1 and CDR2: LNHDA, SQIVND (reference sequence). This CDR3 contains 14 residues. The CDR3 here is CASHPSSYNSPLHF. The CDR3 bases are TGTGCCAGTCACCCCAGCTCCTATAATTCACCCCTCCACTTT.

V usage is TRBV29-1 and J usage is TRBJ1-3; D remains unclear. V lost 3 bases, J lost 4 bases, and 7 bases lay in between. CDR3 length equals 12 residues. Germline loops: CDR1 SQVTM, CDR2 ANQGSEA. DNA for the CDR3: TGCAGCGTTGAGGAAGGGGGAAACACCATATATTTT. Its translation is CSVEEGGNTIYF. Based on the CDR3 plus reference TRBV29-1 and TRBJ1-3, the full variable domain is SAVISQKPSRDICQRGTSLTIQCQVDSQVTMMFWYRQQPGQSLTLIATANQGSEATYESGFVIDKFPISRPNLTFSTLTVSNMSPEDSSIYLCSVEEGGNTIYFGEGSWLTVV.

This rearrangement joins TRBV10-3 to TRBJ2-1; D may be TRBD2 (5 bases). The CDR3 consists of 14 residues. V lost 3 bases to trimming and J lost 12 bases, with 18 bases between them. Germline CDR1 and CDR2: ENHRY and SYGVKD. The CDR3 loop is CAISDEVASRVQFF. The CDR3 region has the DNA TGTGCCATCAGTGATGAGGTAGCGAGTAGAGTGCAGTTCTTC.

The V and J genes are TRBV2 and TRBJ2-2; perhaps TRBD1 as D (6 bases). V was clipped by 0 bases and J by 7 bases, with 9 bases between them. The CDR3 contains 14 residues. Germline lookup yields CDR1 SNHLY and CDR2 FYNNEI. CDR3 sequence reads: CASSEAQGGGELFF. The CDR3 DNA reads TGTGCCAGCAGTGAAGCGCAAGGGGGCGGGGAGCTGTTTTTT.

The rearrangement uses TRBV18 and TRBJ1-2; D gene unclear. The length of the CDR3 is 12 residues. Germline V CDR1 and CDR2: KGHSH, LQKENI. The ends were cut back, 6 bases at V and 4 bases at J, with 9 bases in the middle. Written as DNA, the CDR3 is TGTGCCAGCTCCCCCGAGCCCTATGGCTACACCTTC. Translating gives CASSPEPYGYTF.

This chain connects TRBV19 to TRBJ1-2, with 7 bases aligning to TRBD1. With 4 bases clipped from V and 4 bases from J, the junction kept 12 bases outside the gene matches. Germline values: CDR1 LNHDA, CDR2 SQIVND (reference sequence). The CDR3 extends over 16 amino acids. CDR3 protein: CASSTRTGNPIYGYTF. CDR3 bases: TGTGCCAGTAGTACTCGGACAGGCAACCCGATCTATGGCTACACCTTC.

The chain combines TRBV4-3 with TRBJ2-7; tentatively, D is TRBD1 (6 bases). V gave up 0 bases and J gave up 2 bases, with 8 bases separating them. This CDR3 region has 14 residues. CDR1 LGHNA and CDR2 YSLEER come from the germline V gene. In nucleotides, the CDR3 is TGCGCCAGCAGCCAAGATGGGGGCCCCTACGAGCAGTACTTC. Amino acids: CASSQDGGPYEQYF.

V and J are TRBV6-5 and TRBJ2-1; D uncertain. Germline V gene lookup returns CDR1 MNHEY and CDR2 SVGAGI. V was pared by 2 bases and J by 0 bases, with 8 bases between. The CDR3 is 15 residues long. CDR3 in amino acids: CASSYSPTSYNEQFF. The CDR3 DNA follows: TGTGCCAGCAGTTACAGTCCAACCTCCTACAATGAGCAGTTCTTC.

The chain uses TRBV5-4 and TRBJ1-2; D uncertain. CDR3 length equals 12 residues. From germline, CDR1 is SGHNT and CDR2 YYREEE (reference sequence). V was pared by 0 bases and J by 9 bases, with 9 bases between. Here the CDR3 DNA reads TGTGCCAGCAGCTTGGGGCAGCTCAGCTACACCTTC. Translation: CASSLGQLSYTF.

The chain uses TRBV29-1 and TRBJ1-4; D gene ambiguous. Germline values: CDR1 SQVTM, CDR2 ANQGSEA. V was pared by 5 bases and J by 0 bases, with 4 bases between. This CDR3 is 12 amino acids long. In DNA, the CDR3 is TGCAGCGTTCAAGCAACTAATGAAAAACTGTTTTTT. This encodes CSVQATNEKLFF.

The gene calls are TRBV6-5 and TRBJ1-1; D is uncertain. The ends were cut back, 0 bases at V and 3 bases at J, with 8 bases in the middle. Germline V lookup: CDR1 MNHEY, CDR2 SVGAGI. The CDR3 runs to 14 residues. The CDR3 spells CASSYSPGYTEAFF. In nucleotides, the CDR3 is TGTGCCAGCAGTTACTCCCCCGGTTACACTGAAGCTTTCTTT.

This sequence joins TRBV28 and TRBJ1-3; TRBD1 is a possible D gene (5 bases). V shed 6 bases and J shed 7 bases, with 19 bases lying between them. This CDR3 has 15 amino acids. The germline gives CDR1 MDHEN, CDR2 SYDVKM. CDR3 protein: CASSRAGGGGNTIYF. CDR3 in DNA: TGTGCCAGCAGCCGAGCCGGGGGTGGTGGGAACACCATATATTTT.

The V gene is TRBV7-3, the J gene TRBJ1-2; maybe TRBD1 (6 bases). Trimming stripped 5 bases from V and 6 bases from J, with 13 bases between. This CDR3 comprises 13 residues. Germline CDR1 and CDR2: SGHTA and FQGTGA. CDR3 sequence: CASSLQGLDGYTF. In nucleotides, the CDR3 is TGTGCCAGCAGCCTACAGGGCCTAGATGGCTACACCTTC.